This record concerns one TCR beta chain sequence. This clonotype was observed a few times. Its antigen is unknown. Base-call qualities are not available, and no considerably larger clone is one nucleotide away. Sequencer: Illumina MiSeq. For TCRbeta CDR3 amplification, the template was genomic DNA taken from the sorted T cell subsets. Multiplex PCR with 30 forward and 13 reverse primers amplified the TCRbeta CDR3 region. After the PCR products were purified with AMPure XP beads, a second PCR of approximately 25 cycles was run to add indices and adaptors. Libraries were gel-purified using the QIAquick Gel Extraction Kit before sequencing. For the original study's pipeline: FLASH was used to merge the paired-end reads, and IgBLAST was used to align the reads to IMGT V, D and J germline references. Reads with below 70% alignment identity to germline references were discarded, and about 11 million reads were retained study-wide. IMGT definitions were followed to assign CDR3 boundaries, reading frame and productivity. Clones at or above 1% of reads were defined as highly-expanded clones, and diversity was measured by normalized Shannon entropy. Unpaired two-tailed t-tests were used to test for differences in Shannon entropy between groups. The public reads were quality trimmed at Q25 with fastp and then assembled into clones with MiXCR by TCRdb, keeping productive beta chains. Here each entry gathers all rows of one CDR3 protein and keeps the most common genes and DNA. TCRdb's processing, not the study's, gives the V and J calls here. The sample has 250,000 or so distinct CDR3 sequences on record, 47% of them singletons. The ten largest clones take up roughly an eighth of the sample.

Every diabetic patient fulfilled standard classification criteria for type 1 or type 2 diabetes, and glucose and C-peptide were measured using WHO-recommended methods. Donors with other autoimmune diseases or infections within the previous four weeks were excluded from participation. A roughly 9.7-milliliter sample of peripheral blood was drawn from every participant. PBMCs were isolated with LymphoPrep density separation. The data stem from a study of type 1 and type 2 diabetes patients (TCRdb year 2016). In the study overall: The cohort comprised ten or so type 1 diabetes patients, a few type 2 diabetes patients and about six nondiabetic controls recruited in China. Across the study, CD4+ and CD8+ T cells were positively selected from PBMCs by means of CD4 or CD8 MicroBeads on MACS columns. The whole study generated approximately 20 million paired-end reads. The study profiled TCRbeta repertoires by high-throughput sequencing to compare type 1 diabetes, type 2 diabetes and nondiabetic individuals. For the type 1 diabetes patients, the type 2 diabetes patients acted as a disease comparison group. V gene usage was similar between approximately 22-cycle and approximately 23-cycle amplification, suggesting similar primer efficiencies and random PCR bias. Paired-end sequencing of TCRbeta libraries was performed on Illumina HiSeq 2000 or MiSeq instruments.

The paper as a whole reports these results and caveats: Type 2 diabetes patients had few highly-expanded CD4+ clones (median one), and those clones made up a median roughly 4% of reads. Age and gender were not matched between study groups, possibly biasing interpretation. Type 2 diabetes and control samples had highly correlated V and J gene usage patterns, with the correlation between samples averaging roughly 0.97. Only a limited number of T2D and control samples were sequenced, so some T1D-only HECs might also appear in more T2D or control samples. In both CD4+ and CD8+ T cells, type 2 diabetes repertoires were highly diverse, with diversity significantly greater than that of type 1 diabetes repertoires.

The cysteine opens and the phenylalanine closes a CDR3 of 16 amino acids. Just the 48-base CDR3 DNA is kept, in frame starting at base 1. Per the germline V gene, MNHNS is the CDR1 and SASEGT is the CDR2. At the junction V is shortened by 5 bases and J by 3 bases; bases outside the gene matches: 8. The chain is made from TRBV6-1 and TRBJ2-3, with 10 middle bases fitting TRBD1. The sequenced sample consisted of peripheral blood mononuclear cells (PBMCs). The sequence was collected from a man between 18 and 29 years old with type 2 diabetes. The CDR3 has the sequence CASSLPGQGFTDTQYF. The sequence in DNA is TGTGCCAGCAGTCTCCCGGGACAGGGGTTTACAGATACGCAGTATTTT.